The rows below give T cell receptor beta chains drawn from one sample of a study of T cells in Graves' hyperthyroidism and ophthalmopathy. From the multiplex PCR reads, TCRdb called clonotypes with MiXCR, one entry per CDR3 protein. The sample contains fewer than 550,000 distinct CDR3 sequences, approximately 14% of which appear only once. The sample comprised blood. The receptor set was obtained from a woman aged 18-30 years with Graves' hyperthyroidism. CDR3s include the opening cysteine and the closing phenylalanine or tryptophan. The order of the fields is CDR3 length, V gene, clone size, D gene, J gene, CDR3 protein, CDR3 DNA. The D gene is left open where the match is weak. Where a row states a size, it is once, few, many or the class of an expanded clone; other rows omit it.

cdr3_length: 15
v_call: TRBV20-1
clone_size: many
d_call: NA
j_call: TRBJ2-1
cdr3_aa: CSASSGRTSYNEQFF
cdr3_nt: TGCAGTGCTAGTTCGGGGAGAACCTCCTACAATGAGCAGTTCTTC

cdr3_length: 18
v_call: TRBV28
clone_size: many
d_call: TRBD2
j_call: TRBJ2-3
cdr3_aa: CASSLLGLAGVMMGTQYF
cdr3_nt: TGTGCCAGCAGTTTATTGGGACTAGCGGGAGTGATGATGGGGACGCAGTATTTT

cdr3_length: 16
v_call: TRBV5-1
clone_size: many
d_call: NA
j_call: TRBJ1-1
cdr3_aa: CASSKTRTEVNTEAFF
cdr3_nt: TGCGCCAGCAGCAAAACCAGGACAGAAGTGAACACTGAAGCTTTCTTT

cdr3_length: 17
v_call: TRBV6-5
clone_size: few
d_call: NA
j_call: TRBJ2-6
cdr3_aa: CASSYGSGGPGANVLTF
cdr3_nt: TGTGCCAGCAGTTACGGCTCCGGGGGGCCTGGGGCCAACGTCCTGACTTTC

cdr3_length: 15
v_call: TRBV2
clone_size: NA
d_call: TRBD2
j_call: TRBJ2-1
cdr3_aa: CASSVPGLAMNEQFF
cdr3_nt: TGTGCCAGCAGCGTTCCGGGACTAGCGATGAATGAGCAGTTCTTC

cdr3_length: 14
v_call: TRBV5-1
clone_size: many
d_call: NA
j_call: TRBJ2-1
cdr3_aa: CASSLARGWDEQFF
cdr3_nt: TGCGCCAGCAGCTTGGCCAGGGGCTGGGATGAGCAGTTCTTC

cdr3_length: 14
v_call: TRBV11-2
clone_size: many
d_call: NA
j_call: TRBJ1-1
cdr3_aa: CASSLDSGNTEAFF
cdr3_nt: TGTGCCAGCAGCTTAGATTCTGGGAACACTGAAGCTTTCTTT

cdr3_length: 13
v_call: TRBV9
clone_size: many
d_call: NA
j_call: TRBJ2-7
cdr3_aa: CASSVGDGREQYF
cdr3_nt: TGTGCCAGCAGCGTAGGGGACGGGCGCGAGCAGTACTTC

cdr3_length: 13
v_call: TRBV5-6
clone_size: few
d_call: NA
j_call: TRBJ2-5
cdr3_aa: CASSLPAGETQYF
cdr3_nt: TGTGCCAGCAGCCTGCCCGCGGGAGAGACCCAGTACTTC

cdr3_length: 15
v_call: TRBV7-9
clone_size: NA
d_call: TRBD1
j_call: TRBJ1-1
cdr3_aa: CASSFSRGLDTEAFF
cdr3_nt: TGTGCCAGCAGCTTCTCCAGGGGGCTAGACACTGAAGCTTTCTTT

cdr3_length: 14
v_call: TRBV5-5
clone_size: few
d_call: NA
j_call: TRBJ2-7
cdr3_aa: CASSSRQVGYEQYF
cdr3_nt: TGTGCCAGCAGCTCGAGGCAGGTTGGATACGAGCAGTACTTC

cdr3_length: 16
v_call: TRBV20-1
clone_size: many
d_call: TRBD2
j_call: TRBJ2-1
cdr3_aa: CSARESASGSYNEQFF
cdr3_nt: TGCAGTGCTAGAGAGTCGGCTAGCGGGTCCTACAATGAGCAGTTCTTC

cdr3_length: 15
v_call: TRBV7-3
clone_size: few
d_call: NA
j_call: TRBJ2-1
cdr3_aa: CASSLTFGHPRGQFF
cdr3_nt: TGTGCCAGCAGCTTAACGTTCGGACATCCCCGCGGGCAGTTCTTC

cdr3_length: 16
v_call: TRBV28
clone_size: many
d_call: NA
j_call: TRBJ2-7
cdr3_aa: CASSFSSLSPSYEQYF
cdr3_nt: TGTGCCAGCAGTTTCTCTAGCCTCTCCCCCTCCTACGAGCAGTACTTC

cdr3_length: 15
v_call: TRBV7-9
clone_size: NA
d_call: NA
j_call: TRBJ1-1
cdr3_aa: CASNPAGRGITEAFF
cdr3_nt: TGTGCCAGCAACCCCGCCGGGAGGGGGATAACTGAAGCTTTCTTT

cdr3_length: 14
v_call: TRBV10-3
clone_size: NA
d_call: TRBD1
j_call: TRBJ2-2
cdr3_aa: CAIRTGSNTGEQFF
cdr3_nt: TGTGCCATCAGGACAGGGTCTAACACCGGGGAGCAGTTTTTT

cdr3_length: 14
v_call: TRBV5-1
clone_size: NA
d_call: NA
j_call: TRBJ2-7
cdr3_aa: CATRAALTTYEQYF
cdr3_nt: TGCGCCACCCGGGCGGCGCTTACTACCTACGAGCAGTACTTC

cdr3_length: 14
v_call: TRBV29-1
clone_size: many
d_call: NA
j_call: TRBJ2-3
cdr3_aa: CSVRGGGLTDTQYF
cdr3_nt: TGCAGCGTACGAGGTGGGGGACTCACAGATACGCAGTATTTT

cdr3_length: 13
v_call: TRBV2
clone_size: many
d_call: TRBD2
j_call: TRBJ2-3
cdr3_aa: CASSSLAGDTQYF
cdr3_nt: TGTGCCAGCAGCTCACTAGCGGGAGATACGCAGTATTTT

cdr3_length: 14
v_call: TRBV28
clone_size: many
d_call: NA
j_call: TRBJ2-2
cdr3_aa: CASTGEGYSGELFF
cdr3_nt: TGTGCCAGCACCGGAGAGGGGTACTCCGGGGAGCTGTTTTTT

cdr3_length: 16
v_call: TRBV13
clone_size: NA
d_call: TRBD1
j_call: TRBJ1-3
cdr3_aa: CASSQTGTVSGNTIYF
cdr3_nt: TGTGCCAGCAGTCAAACCGGGACAGTCTCTGGAAACACCATATATTTT

cdr3_length: 17
v_call: TRBV28
clone_size: NA
d_call: NA
j_call: TRBJ1-3
cdr3_aa: CASGLSPALSSGNTIYF
cdr3_nt: TGTGCCAGCGGACTTAGCCCTGCCCTGAGCTCTGGAAACACCATATATTTT

cdr3_length: 15
v_call: TRBV7-7
clone_size: few
d_call: NA
j_call: TRBJ2-7
cdr3_aa: CASSDNGQSSYEQYF
cdr3_nt: TGTGCTAGCAGCGACAATGGACAGAGTTCCTACGAGCAGTACTTC

cdr3_length: 18
v_call: TRBV11-2
clone_size: few
d_call: NA
j_call: TRBJ2-2
cdr3_aa: CASSFRVLAGLATGELFF
cdr3_nt: TGTGCCAGCAGCTTTAGAGTGCTGGCGGGATTGGCCACCGGGGAGCTGTTTTTT

cdr3_length: 16
v_call: TRBV2
clone_size: many
d_call: TRBD2
j_call: TRBJ2-3
cdr3_aa: CASSLTGTSGDRTQYF
cdr3_nt: TGTGCCAGCAGTTTAACCGGGACTAGCGGAGACCGGACGCAGTATTTT

cdr3_length: 13
v_call: TRBV20-1
clone_size: few
d_call: TRBD1
j_call: TRBJ2-7
cdr3_aa: CSGTWDRGYEQYF
cdr3_nt: TGCAGTGGGACCTGGGACAGGGGGTACGAGCAGTACTTC

cdr3_length: 13
v_call: TRBV3-1
clone_size: many
d_call: NA
j_call: TRBJ2-7
cdr3_aa: CASSRGAPYEQYF
cdr3_nt: TGTGCCAGCAGCCGAGGAGCGCCCTACGAGCAGTACTTC

cdr3_length: 18
v_call: TRBV4-1
clone_size: few
d_call: NA
j_call: TRBJ1-5
cdr3_aa: CASSPSPPPVDSNQPQHF
cdr3_nt: TGCGCCAGCAGCCCAAGTCCGCCACCGGTAGATAGCAATCAGCCCCAGCATTTT

cdr3_length: 14
v_call: TRBV9
clone_size: many
d_call: TRBD2
j_call: TRBJ2-7
cdr3_aa: CASSVGTRAYEQYF
cdr3_nt: TGTGCCAGCAGCGTCGGGACTAGGGCCTACGAGCAGTACTTC

cdr3_length: 14
v_call: TRBV25-1
clone_size: few
d_call: NA
j_call: TRBJ2-1
cdr3_aa: CASSVWGRGDEQFF
cdr3_nt: TGTGCCAGCAGTGTTTGGGGAAGGGGGGATGAGCAGTTCTTC

cdr3_length: 15
v_call: TRBV4-1
clone_size: NA
d_call: NA
j_call: TRBJ1-1
cdr3_aa: CASSQEQVRDAEAFF
cdr3_nt: TGCGCCAGCAGCCAAGAGCAGGTAAGGGATGCTGAAGCTTTCTTT

cdr3_length: 14
v_call: TRBV20-1
clone_size: few
d_call: NA
j_call: TRBJ1-1
cdr3_aa: CSQTEGFMNTEAFF
cdr3_nt: TGCAGCCAAACAGAGGGTTTTATGAACACTGAAGCTTTCTTT

cdr3_length: 14
v_call: TRBV28
clone_size: many
d_call: NA
j_call: TRBJ1-3
cdr3_aa: CASSLQGNGNTIYF
cdr3_nt: TGTGCCAGCAGTTTGCAGGGGAATGGAAACACCATATATTTT

cdr3_length: 13
v_call: TRBV28
clone_size: many
d_call: TRBD1
j_call: TRBJ2-7
cdr3_aa: CASSPGTGDEQYF
cdr3_nt: TGTGCCAGCAGTCCCGGGACAGGGGACGAGCAGTACTTC

cdr3_length: 12
v_call: TRBV6-1
clone_size: few
d_call: NA
j_call: TRBJ2-1
cdr3_aa: CATVTGPNEQFF
cdr3_nt: TGTGCCACAGTAACGGGGCCCAATGAGCAGTTCTTC

cdr3_length: 16
v_call: TRBV7-6
clone_size: few
d_call: NA
j_call: TRBJ2-1
cdr3_aa: CASSLEADVAYNEQFF
cdr3_nt: TGTGCCAGCAGCTTAGAGGCGGACGTAGCCTACAATGAGCAGTTCTTC

cdr3_length: 13
v_call: TRBV6-2/TRBV6-3
clone_size: NA
d_call: TRBD2
j_call: TRBJ2-2
cdr3_aa: CASPSGMNGELFF
cdr3_nt: TGTGCCAGCCCTAGCGGGATGAACGGGGAGCTGTTTTTT

cdr3_length: 15
v_call: TRBV15
clone_size: few
d_call: NA
j_call: TRBJ2-7
cdr3_aa: CATSRMMSESYEQYF
cdr3_nt: TGTGCCACCAGCAGAATGATGTCTGAGTCCTACGAGCAGTACTTC

cdr3_length: 16
v_call: TRBV12-3/TRBV12-4
clone_size: many
d_call: TRBD2
j_call: TRBJ2-1
cdr3_aa: CASRRLAGGLYNEQFF
cdr3_nt: TGTGCCAGCAGACGACTAGCGGGGGGGCTTTACAATGAGCAGTTCTTC

cdr3_length: 12
v_call: TRBV20-1
clone_size: NA
d_call: NA
j_call: TRBJ2-7
cdr3_aa: CSALTNSYEQYF
cdr3_nt: TGCAGTGCTTTGACAAATTCCTACGAGCAGTACTTC

cdr3_length: 16
v_call: TRBV5-1
clone_size: many
d_call: NA
j_call: TRBJ1-1
cdr3_aa: CASSLTTGQTNTEAFF
cdr3_nt: TGCGCCAGCAGCCTGACAACTGGACAGACGAACACTGAAGCTTTCTTT

cdr3_length: 13
v_call: TRBV7-9
clone_size: many
d_call: TRBD1
j_call: TRBJ2-3
cdr3_aa: CATGTGRTDTQYF
cdr3_nt: TGTGCCACCGGGACAGGGCGCACAGATACGCAGTATTTT

cdr3_length: 16
v_call: TRBV12-3/TRBV12-4
clone_size: many
d_call: TRBD2
j_call: TRBJ2-2
cdr3_aa: CASSLGLAANTGELFF
cdr3_nt: TGTGCCAGCAGTTTGGGACTAGCGGCGAACACCGGGGAGCTGTTTTTT

cdr3_length: 15
v_call: TRBV6-2/TRBV6-3
clone_size: many
d_call: NA
j_call: TRBJ2-3
cdr3_aa: CASSARSPGTDTQYF
cdr3_nt: TGTGCCAGCAGTGCGCGGAGCCCAGGCACAGATACGCAGTATTTT

cdr3_length: 13
v_call: TRBV11-2
clone_size: many
d_call: NA
j_call: TRBJ2-5
cdr3_aa: CASSLSVMRLQYF
cdr3_nt: TGTGCCAGCAGCTTGTCGGTTATGAGACTTCAGTACTTC

cdr3_length: 16
v_call: TRBV6-1
clone_size: NA
d_call: TRBD2
j_call: TRBJ2-1
cdr3_aa: CASSEWPSGSLSEQFF
cdr3_nt: TGTGCCAGCAGTGAATGGCCTAGCGGGAGTTTGAGTGAGCAGTTCTTC

cdr3_length: 18
v_call: TRBV20-1
clone_size: many
d_call: TRBD2
j_call: TRBJ2-1
cdr3_aa: CSARVAGSSFSSYNEQFF
cdr3_nt: TGCAGTGCTAGGGTAGCGGGGTCCTCTTTTAGCTCCTACAATGAGCAGTTCTTC

cdr3_length: 17
v_call: TRBV6-5
clone_size: many
d_call: NA
j_call: TRBJ2-6
cdr3_aa: CASSYKLGVSGANVLTF
cdr3_nt: TGTGCCAGCAGTTACAAGCTCGGGGTCTCTGGGGCCAACGTCCTGACTTTC

cdr3_length: 11
v_call: TRBV9
clone_size: NA
d_call: NA
j_call: TRBJ2-3
cdr3_aa: CAGYCTDTQYF
cdr3_nt: TGTGCCGGATACTGCACAGATACGCAGTATTTT

cdr3_length: 14
v_call: TRBV20-1
clone_size: many
d_call: TRBD1
j_call: TRBJ2-1
cdr3_aa: CSVPTGDAYNEQFF
cdr3_nt: TGCAGTGTCCCGACAGGGGACGCCTACAATGAGCAGTTCTTC

cdr3_length: 14
v_call: TRBV12-3/TRBV12-4
clone_size: many
d_call: NA
j_call: TRBJ2-7
cdr3_aa: CASSAGEPAYEQYF
cdr3_nt: TGTGCCAGCAGTGCAGGCGAGCCGGCCTACGAGCAGTACTTC